Listed below are T cell receptor beta chains from one sample, sequenced in a study of response to subunit inactivated influenza vaccine. TCRdb itself ran the RT-PCR reads through MiXCR, one entry per CDR3 protein. The sample has roughly 540,000 distinct CDR3 sequences, under 30% seen once. This same sample was also taken into another study, of T cells expressing NK-cell markers.

Sequenced material: CD4+ T cells sorted from PBMCs, taken 11 to 12 days after vaccination. Every receptor here comes from a man in his fifties or sixties who received an inactivated influenza vaccine. Each CDR3 is given without its conserved first and last residue. Size values are once, few and many counts, or a class for expanded clones, and some rows have none.

.	TRBV10-3	TRBJ2-5	AISVGGRYETQY
many	TRBV5-1	TRBJ2-5	ASSLPGETQY
few	TRBV12-3/TRBV12-4	TRBJ2-3	ASSFGHSGDTQY
few	TRBV29-1	TRBJ2-7	SVGSSGGAYEQY
many	TRBV5-6	TRBJ1-2	ASSSWAHYGYT
.	TRBV3-1	TRBJ1-4	ASSHPGTSGEKLF
.	TRBV7-2	TRBJ2-2	ASSLGLNRFSGELF
.	TRBV5-1	TRBJ2-5	ASGSSADRQYQETQY
once	TRBV18	TRBJ2-2	ASSPPAGTGELF
few	TRBV29-1	TRBJ2-7	SVEDPGTYSYEQY
.	TRBV24-1	TRBJ1-1	ATRRTGGTEAF
.	TRBV4-2	TRBJ2-3	ASSQDVAGGDTQY
.	TRBV20-1	TRBJ2-1	SARSGYNEQF
.	TRBV20-1	TRBJ2-7	SADLRLGATYEQY
.	TRBV4-3	TRBJ2-5	ASSQDPTLRTSGSGETQY
few	TRBV20-1	TRBJ2-1	SAPYRGGPNEQF
.	TRBV10-2	TRBJ2-5	ASTPLDRGKETQY
few	TRBV5-1	TRBJ2-5	ASSYWIQETQY
.	TRBV29-1	TRBJ2-5	SVALRYQETQY
few	TRBV20-1	TRBJ2-5	SARISETQY
.	TRBV2	TRBJ2-1	ASSDLGTGDNEQF
many	TRBV4-2	TRBJ2-5	ASSQDLGADLQETQY
few	TRBV6-2/TRBV6-3	TRBJ1-5	ASSYTGEGNQPQH
.	TRBV5-1	TRBJ2-5	ASSPLVGETQY
.	TRBV14	TRBJ1-6	ASSQEPLSPLH
.	TRBV30	TRBJ1-5	AWSVHDDQPQH
.	TRBV5-8	TRBJ2-1	ASSLATLAGAYNEQF
few	TRBV15	TRBJ2-7	ATSRAGNLHSYEQY
.	TRBV27	TRBJ1-1	ASSFQGRKAF
.	TRBV7-2	TRBJ1-2	ASSLVMAGDYGYT
few	TRBV20-1	TRBJ2-3	SARWTSGVADTQY
few	TRBV12-3/TRBV12-4	TRBJ2-2	ASSFSDRGQLF
.	TRBV18	TRBJ2-1	ASSPSIQGVRYNEQF
.	TRBV24-1	TRBJ2-1	ATSDPVGSGNEQF